Below, 15 T cell receptor beta chains from the same sample are listed, as sequenced in a study of shared clonotypes between healthy human individuals (TCRdb year 2020). Preparation of the library involved the immunoSEQ multiplex PCR assay. Entries here come from immuneACCESS through TCRdb and include only in-frame sequences with V and J called. Some clones fail to appear in such tables; in the studies checked, an unresolved V gene covers under half of the shortfall, and the cause of the remainder is unknown. Present in this sample are approximately 2,300,000 clones, under 95% of which were seen just once. 0.37% of the sample lies in the top ten. Sequenced material: naive CD4+ T cells from PBMCs. The sample's cell subset or site label, in plain terms: CD45RA+ positively selected. The source of these receptors is a young man in good health. Some clones in this sample may be carry-over from other donors' samples.

The J gene is TRBJ1-3, the V gene TRBV30; D unresolved. The CDR3 sequence is 17 residues long. The germline V gene encodes CDR1 GTSNPN and CDR2 SVGIG (reference sequence). The V gene lost 5 bases and the J gene lost 4 bases, with 24 bases spanning the gap. The CDR3 coding sequence is TGTGCCTGGGCTGGGCTCTTCAATCTAGGCCCCGGAAACACCATATATTTT. Amino acid sequence: CAWAGLFNLGPGNTIYF. The entire variable domain, with the rest obtained from reference TRBV30 and TRBJ1-3, is as follows: SQTIHQWPATLVQPVGSPLSLECTVEGTSNPNLYWYRQAAGRGLQLLFYSVGIGQISSEVPQNLSASRPQDRQFILSSKKLLLSDSGFYLCAWAGLFNLGPGNTIYFGEGSWLTVV.

The chain combines TRBV5-1 with TRBJ1-5; 8 bases are a match to TRBD1. This CDR3 contains 16 residues. In germline, CDR1 is SGHRS, CDR2 YFSETQ. After removal of 4 bases from V and 0 bases from J, the junction contained 6 bases not matched to a gene. The DNA of the CDR3 is TGCGCCAGCAGCACTGGACAGGGTGGTAGCAATCAGCCCCAGCATTTT. Amino acid sequence: CASSTGQGGSNQPQHF.

This rearrangement joins TRBV5-1 to TRBJ2-3, with D perhaps matching TRBD1 (5 bases). Trimming removed 4 bases from V and 3 bases from J, with 15 bases in between. CDR1 SGHRS and CDR2 YFSETQ come from the germline V gene. The CDR3 loop spans 15 amino acids. CDR3 sequence: CASSMTVGKTDTQYF. The CDR3 DNA is TGCGCCAGCAGCATGACAGTCGGAAAAACAGATACGCAGTATTTT.

The genes are TRBV5-6 and TRBJ1-1; perhaps TRBD1 as D (5 bases). V was trimmed by 5 bases and J by 10 bases, leaving 21 bases between them. The germline gives CDR1 SGHDT, CDR2 YYEEEE. There are 14 residues in the CDR3. The CDR3 reads CASRQAGRKLVAFF. The CDR3 nucleotides read TGTGCCAGCAGACAAGCGGGACGGAAACTGGTAGCTTTCTTT.

J is TRBJ2-6 and V is TRBV5-1; no reliable D call. The ends were cut back, 5 bases at V and 1 base at J, with 7 bases in the middle. In germline, CDR1 is SGHRS, CDR2 YFSETQ. The CDR3 contains 14 residues. For the CDR3, the DNA is TGCGCCAGCAGAGAAGCGTCTGGGGCCAACGTCCTGACTTTC. Translation: CASREASGANVLTF.

This chain connects TRBV7-2 to TRBJ2-2; 14 bases match TRBD2. Germline loops: CDR1 SGHTA, CDR2 FQGNSA. Trimming removed 5 bases from V and 7 bases from J; junction bases left unmatched: 9. The CDR3 is made up of 17 amino acids. Written as DNA, the CDR3 is TGTGCCAGCAGCCCCCAGACTAGCGGGAGGGCGAACGGGGAGCTGTTTTTT. This encodes CASSPQTSGRANGELFF.

A remark on this clone: Other DNA sequences from this sample encode an identical CDR3 as well. CDR3 nucleotides: TGTGCCAGCAGCTTAGGGGGACTAGCGGGACCCAAAAACATTCAGTACTTC. Its protein product is CASSLGGLAGPKNIQYF. The chain couples TRBV7-2 to TRBJ2-4; TRBD2 matches 13 bases. This CDR3 is 17 amino acids long. Germline assignment: CDR1 SGHTA and CDR2 FQGNSA. With 1 base clipped from V and 2 bases from J, the junction kept 2 bases outside the gene matches.

This chain links TRBV28 with TRBJ2-2; 10 bases map to TRBD2. V lost 3 bases to trimming and J lost 5 bases; unmatched junction nucleotides: 15. Germline V gene lookup returns CDR1 MDHEN and CDR2 SYDVKM. The CDR3 totals 19 residues. Here the CDR3 DNA reads TGTGCCAGCAGTTTCCCTCTAGCGGGAGCCCGAAGTAGGACCGGGGAGCTGTTTTTT. This sequence encodes CASSFPLAGARSRTGELFF. Full variable domain (remainder filled in from reference TRBV28 and TRBJ2-2): DVKVTQSSRYLVKRTGEKVFLECVQDMDHENMFWYRQDPGLGLRLIYFSYDVKMKEKGDIPEGYSVSREKKERFSLILESASTNQTSMYLCASSFPLAGARSRTGELFFGEGSRLTVL.

About this clone itself: Different DNA sequences within this sample yield the same CDR3. This chain uses TRBV5-1 with TRBJ2-7, with D tentatively TRBD2 (5 bases). Germline assignment: CDR1 SGHRS and CDR2 YFSETQ. Trimming left V 2 bases short and J 3 bases short, with 6 bases between. This CDR3 spans 12 amino acids. The CDR3, as DNA: TGCGCCAGCAGCTTCGGGGACTACGAGCAGTACTTC. Translated: CASSFGDYEQYF.

The rearrangement links TRBV4-3 to TRBJ2-7, with D uncertain. V was trimmed by 2 bases and J by 4 bases, leaving 9 bases between them. CDR1 is LGHNA and CDR2 is YSLEER in the germline V gene. This CDR3 has 13 residues. The CDR3 here is CASSQRLSYEQYF. CDR3 bases: TGCGCCAGCAGCCAAAGACTTTCGTACGAGCAGTACTTC.

The chain employs TRBV7-6 and TRBJ1-1; D not certain. Looked up from germline, CDR1 is SGHVS and CDR2 is FNYEAQ. The CDR3 has 13 residues. V dropped 2 bases and J dropped 0 bases, with 4 bases sitting between them. The CDR3 reads CASSLRLNTEAFF. CDR3 nucleotides: TGTGCCAGCAGCTTACGCTTGAACACTGAAGCTTTCTTT. The entire variable domain, with the rest obtained from reference TRBV7-6 and TRBJ1-1, is as follows: GAGVSQSPRYKVTKRGQDVALRCDPISGHVSLYWYRQALGQGPEFLTYFNYEAQQDKSGLPNDRFSAERPEGSISTLTIQRTEQRDSAMYRCASSLRLNTEAFFGQGTRLTVV.

The chain carries TRBV2 and TRBJ1-2; D call uncertain. V was cut by 7 bases and J by 4 bases, with 19 bases left in between. The CDR3 runs 15 residues. CDR1 SNHLY and CDR2 FYNNEI come from the germline V gene. In DNA form, the CDR3 reads TGTGCCAGCATTTTTATGGGCGGCCTCCTCTATGGCTACACCTTC. Encoded protein: CASIFMGGLLYGYTF. The full variable domain, rest sourced from reference TRBV2 and TRBJ1-2, is EPEVTQTPSHQVTQMGQEVILRCVPISNHLYFYWYRQILGQKVEFLVSFYNNEISEKSEIFDDQFSVERPDGSNFTLKIRSTKLEDSAMYFCASIFMGGLLYGYTFGSGTRLTVV.

The chain joins TRBV5-1 to TRBJ2-7, with 9 bases lining up with TRBD1. The CDR3 loop spans 15 amino acids. J was trimmed by 7 bases and V by 4 bases; bases with no gene match: 12. Germline loops: CDR1 SGHRS, CDR2 YFSETQ. As DNA, the CDR3 is TGCGCCAGCAGCCCTACCGGGACAGGGAATCGAGAGCAGTACTTC. Protein product: CASSPTGTGNREQYF.

V is TRBV19 and J is TRBJ2-2; D remains ambiguous. The CDR3 is 12 residues long. Germline lookup yields CDR1 LNHDA and CDR2 SQIVND (reference sequence). Trimming pared 7 bases from V and 4 bases from J, leaving 7 bases between. The CDR3 bases are TGTGCCAGTACAGGAATCACCGGGGAGCTGTTTTTT. Its translation is CASTGITGELFF.

This sequence joins TRBV7-3 and TRBJ2-1; D not certain. The V end was cut by 0 bases, the J end by 9 bases, with 6 bases between. The CDR3 length is 12 residues. Germline CDR1 reads SGHTA; CDR2 reads FQGTGA. The CDR3 DNA is TGTGCCAGCAGCTTAACAAGGAGTGAGCAGTTCTTC. Translated, it gives CASSLTRSEQFF.